The clone carrying this TCR beta chain was found once. Its cognate antigen is unknown. The sample belongs to a study of T cell responses to AZD1222 COVID-19 vaccine. Study background: Second-dose schedules of about 4 or about 12 weeks were combined. Overall study results and limits: Spike-wide vaccine-associated CD4 TCRs dominated at 160-218 and 743-854. Sampling captured repertoires only after the peak T cell response. Unmutated variant regions are reportedly the target of nearly half of TCRs that are spike-specific.

Germline V lookup: CDR1 SGHRS, CDR2 YFSETQ. The CDR3 sequence is 15 residues long. V was trimmed by 7 bases and J by 0 bases, leaving 16 bases between them. Repertoires were generated with immunoSEQ multiplex PCR, while TCRdb's copy carries only in-frame clones and drops some. The table shows 83,000 or so clones, with around 86% occurring only once. The input for sequencing was peripheral blood, taken on day 0 of AZD1222 vaccination. The chain couples TRBV5-1 to TRBJ1-1, with D hard to call. The clonotype originates from an adult in good health. CDR3 nucleotide sequence: TGCGCCAGCCAGTCGGGCCTATTCATGAACACTGAAGCTTTCTTT. Translation: CASQSGLFMNTEAFF.